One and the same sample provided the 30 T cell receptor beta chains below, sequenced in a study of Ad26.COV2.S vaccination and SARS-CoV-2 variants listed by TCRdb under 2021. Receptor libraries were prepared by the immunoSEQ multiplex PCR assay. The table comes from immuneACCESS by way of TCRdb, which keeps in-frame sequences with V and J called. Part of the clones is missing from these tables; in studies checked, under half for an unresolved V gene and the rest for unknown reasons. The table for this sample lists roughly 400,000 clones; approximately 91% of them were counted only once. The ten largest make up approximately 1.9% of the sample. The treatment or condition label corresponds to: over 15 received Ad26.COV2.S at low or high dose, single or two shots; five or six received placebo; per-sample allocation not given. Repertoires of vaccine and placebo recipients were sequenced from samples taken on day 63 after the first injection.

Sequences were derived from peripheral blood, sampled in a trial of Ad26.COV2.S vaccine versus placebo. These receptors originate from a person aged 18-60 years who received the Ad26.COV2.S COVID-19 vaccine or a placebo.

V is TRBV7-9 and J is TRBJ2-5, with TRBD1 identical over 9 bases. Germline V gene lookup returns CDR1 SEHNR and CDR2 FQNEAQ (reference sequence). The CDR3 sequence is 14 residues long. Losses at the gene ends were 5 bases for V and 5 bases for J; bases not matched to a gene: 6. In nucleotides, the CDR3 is TGTGCCAGCAGCCTACAGGGGGCCGGGGAGACCCAGTACTTC. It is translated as CASSLQGAGETQYF.

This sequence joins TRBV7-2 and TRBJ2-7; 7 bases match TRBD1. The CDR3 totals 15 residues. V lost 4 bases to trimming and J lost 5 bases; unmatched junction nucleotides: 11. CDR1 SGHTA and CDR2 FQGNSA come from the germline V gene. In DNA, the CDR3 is TGTGCCAGCAGCTCGAGGCAGGGGGTTTACCACGAGCAGTACTTC. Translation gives CASSSRQGVYHEQYF.

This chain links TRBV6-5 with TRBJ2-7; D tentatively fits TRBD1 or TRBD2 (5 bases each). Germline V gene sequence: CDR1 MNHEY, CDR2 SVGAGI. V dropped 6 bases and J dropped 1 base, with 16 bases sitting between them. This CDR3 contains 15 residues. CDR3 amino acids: CASSVAGTGSYEQYF. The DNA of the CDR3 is TGTGCCAGCAGCGTTGCCGGGACGGGATCCTACGAGCAGTACTTC.

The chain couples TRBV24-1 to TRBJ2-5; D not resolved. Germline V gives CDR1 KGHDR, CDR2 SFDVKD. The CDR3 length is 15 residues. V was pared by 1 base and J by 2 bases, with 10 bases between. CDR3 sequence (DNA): TGTGCCACCAGTGATTTTGAAATGGGGCAAGAGACCCAGTACTTC. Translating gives CATSDFEMGQETQYF.

CDR3 protein: CASSLGLAGGEQYF. CDR3 coding DNA: TGTGCCAGCAGCTTAGGGCTAGCGGGAGGTGAGCAGTACTTC. The gene calls are TRBV7-8 and TRBJ2-7, with TRBD2 matching 11 bases. The CDR3 has 14 amino acids. Germline-derived CDR1 and CDR2 are SGHVS and FQNEAQ. V was clipped by 1 base and J by 7 bases; unmatched bases: 3.

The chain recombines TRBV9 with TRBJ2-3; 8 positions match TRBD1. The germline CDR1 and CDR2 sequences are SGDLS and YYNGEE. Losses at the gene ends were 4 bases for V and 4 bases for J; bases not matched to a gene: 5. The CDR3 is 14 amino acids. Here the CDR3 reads CASSPDRGPDTQYF. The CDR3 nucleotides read TGTGCCAGCAGCCCAGACAGGGGTCCAGATACGCAGTATTTT.

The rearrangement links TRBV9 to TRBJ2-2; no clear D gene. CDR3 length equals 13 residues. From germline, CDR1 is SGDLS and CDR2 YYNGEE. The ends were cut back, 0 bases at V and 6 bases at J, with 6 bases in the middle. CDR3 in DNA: TGTGCCAGCAGCGTAGCTGGATCCGGGGAGCTGTTTTTT. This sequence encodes CASSVAGSGELFF.

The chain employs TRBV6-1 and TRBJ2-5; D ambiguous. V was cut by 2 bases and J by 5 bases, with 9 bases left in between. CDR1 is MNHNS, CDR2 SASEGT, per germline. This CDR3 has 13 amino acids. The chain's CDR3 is CASSESSKETQYF. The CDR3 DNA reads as TGTGCCAGCAGTGAATCTTCGAAGGAGACCCAGTACTTC.

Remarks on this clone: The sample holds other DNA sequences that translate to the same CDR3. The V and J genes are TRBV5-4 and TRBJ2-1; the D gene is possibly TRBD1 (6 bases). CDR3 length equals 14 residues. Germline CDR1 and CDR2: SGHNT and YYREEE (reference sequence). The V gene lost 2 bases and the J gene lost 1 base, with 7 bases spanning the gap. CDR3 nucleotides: TGTGCCAGCAGCTTACAGGGTTCCTACAATGAGCAGTTCTTC. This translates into CASSLQGSYNEQFF.

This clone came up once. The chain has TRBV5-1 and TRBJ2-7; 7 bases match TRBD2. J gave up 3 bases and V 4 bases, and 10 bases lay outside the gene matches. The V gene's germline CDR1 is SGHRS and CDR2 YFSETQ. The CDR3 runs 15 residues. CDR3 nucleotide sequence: TGCGCCAGCAGCCTGGGGGGGACGAGGGACTACGAGCAGTACTTC. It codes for CASSLGGTRDYEQYF.

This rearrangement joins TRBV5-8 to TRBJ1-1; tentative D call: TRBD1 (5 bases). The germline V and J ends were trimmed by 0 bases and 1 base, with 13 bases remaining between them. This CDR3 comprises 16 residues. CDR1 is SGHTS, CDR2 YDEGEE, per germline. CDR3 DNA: TGTGCCAGCAGCTTGGTTTGGGGCACATCGAACACTGAAGCTTTCTTT. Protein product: CASSLVWGTSNTEAFF.

CDR3 sequence: CAWSKLAGNIQYF. For the CDR3, the DNA is TGTGCCTGGAGTAAACTAGCAGGAAACATTCAGTACTTC. This sequence joins TRBV30 and TRBJ2-4, with D possibly TRBD2 on 6 matching bases. In germline, CDR1 is GTSNPN, CDR2 SVGIG (reference sequence). Between the trimmed V and J ends, which lost 2 bases and 6 bases, there was a span of 11 bases. The CDR3 covers 13 residues.

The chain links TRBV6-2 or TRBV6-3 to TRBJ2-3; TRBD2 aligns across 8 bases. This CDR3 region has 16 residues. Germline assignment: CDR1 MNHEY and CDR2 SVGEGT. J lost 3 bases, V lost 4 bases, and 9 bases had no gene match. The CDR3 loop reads CASSLRSGSLTDTQYF. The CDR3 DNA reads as TGTGCCAGCAGTTTAAGAAGCGGGAGTTTAACAGATACGCAGTATTTT.

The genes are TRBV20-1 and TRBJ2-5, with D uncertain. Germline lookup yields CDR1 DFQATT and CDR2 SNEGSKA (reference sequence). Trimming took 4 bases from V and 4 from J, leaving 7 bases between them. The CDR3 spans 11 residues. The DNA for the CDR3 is TGCAGTGCTATAAACGGAGAGACCCAGTACTTC. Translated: CSAINGETQYF.

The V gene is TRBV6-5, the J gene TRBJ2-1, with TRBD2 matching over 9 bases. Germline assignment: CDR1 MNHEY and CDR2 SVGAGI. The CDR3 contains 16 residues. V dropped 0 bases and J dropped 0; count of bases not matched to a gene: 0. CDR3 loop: CASSYSSGSSYNEQFF. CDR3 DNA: TGTGCCAGCAGTTACTCTAGCGGGAGCTCCTACAATGAGCAGTTCTTC.

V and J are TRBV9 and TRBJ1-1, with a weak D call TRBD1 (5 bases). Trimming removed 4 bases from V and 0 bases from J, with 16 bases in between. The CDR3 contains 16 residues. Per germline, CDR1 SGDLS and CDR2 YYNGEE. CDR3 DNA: TGTGCCAGCAGCCAAGGGGCGGCTTTCATGAACACTGAAGCTTTCTTT. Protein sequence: CASSQGAAFMNTEAFF.

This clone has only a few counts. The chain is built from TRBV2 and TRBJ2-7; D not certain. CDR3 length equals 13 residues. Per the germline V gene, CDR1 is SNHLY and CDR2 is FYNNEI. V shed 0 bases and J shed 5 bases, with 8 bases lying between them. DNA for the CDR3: TGTGCCAGCAGTGAAGCGCTTCAGGACGAGCAGTACTTC. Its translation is CASSEALQDEQYF. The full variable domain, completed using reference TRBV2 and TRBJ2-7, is EPEVTQTPSHQVTQMGQEVILRCVPISNHLYFYWYRQILGQKVEFLVSFYNNEISEKSEIFDDQFSVERPDGSNFTLKIRSTKLEDSAMYFCASSEALQDEQYFGPGTRLTVT.

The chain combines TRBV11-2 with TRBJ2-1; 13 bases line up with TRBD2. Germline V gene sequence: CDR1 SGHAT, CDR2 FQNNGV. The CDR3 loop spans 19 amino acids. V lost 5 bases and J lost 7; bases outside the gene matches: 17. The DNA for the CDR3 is TGTGCCAGCAGCACTTTACCGGGACTAGCGGGAAACCGTGAGAATGAGCAGTTCTTC. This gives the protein CASSTLPGLAGNRENEQFF.

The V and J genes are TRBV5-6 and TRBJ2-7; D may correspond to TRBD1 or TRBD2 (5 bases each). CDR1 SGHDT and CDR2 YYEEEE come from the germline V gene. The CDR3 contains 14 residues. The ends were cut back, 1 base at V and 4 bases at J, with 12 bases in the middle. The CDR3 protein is CASSLPGAEYEQYF. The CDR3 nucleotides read TGTGCCAGCAGCTTGCCCGGGGCCGAATACGAGCAGTACTTC.

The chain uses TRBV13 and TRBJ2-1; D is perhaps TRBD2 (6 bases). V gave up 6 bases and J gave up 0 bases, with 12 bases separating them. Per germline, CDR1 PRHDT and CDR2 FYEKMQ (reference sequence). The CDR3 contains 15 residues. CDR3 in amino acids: CASRERVSSYNEQFF. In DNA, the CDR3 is TGTGCCAGCAGGGAGCGGGTTAGCTCCTACAATGAGCAGTTCTTC. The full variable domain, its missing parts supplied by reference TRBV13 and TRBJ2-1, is AAGVIQSPRHLIKEKRETATLKCYPIPRHDTVYWYQQGPGQDPQFLISFYEKMQSDKGSIPDRFSAQQFSDYHSELNMSSLELGDSALYFCASRERVSSYNEQFFGPGTRLTVL.

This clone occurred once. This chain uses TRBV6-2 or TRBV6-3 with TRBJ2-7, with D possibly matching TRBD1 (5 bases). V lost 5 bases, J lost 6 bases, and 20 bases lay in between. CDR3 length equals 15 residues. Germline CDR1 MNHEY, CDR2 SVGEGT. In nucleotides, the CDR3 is TGTGCCAGCAGTGACCAGACAAGGGGCATGCGCGAGCAGTACTTC. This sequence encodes CASSDQTRGMREQYF.

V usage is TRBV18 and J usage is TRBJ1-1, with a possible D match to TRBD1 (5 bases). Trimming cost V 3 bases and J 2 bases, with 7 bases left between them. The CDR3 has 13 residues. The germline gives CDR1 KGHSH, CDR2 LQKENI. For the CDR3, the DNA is TGTGCCAGCTCACCGGGGACTAACACTGAAGCTTTCTTT. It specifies CASSPGTNTEAFF. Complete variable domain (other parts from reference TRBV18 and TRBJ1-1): NAGVMQNPRHLVRRRGQEARLRCSPMKGHSHVYWYRQLPEEGLKFMVYLQKENIIDESGMPKERFSAEFPKEGPSILRIQQVVRGDSAAYFCASSPGTNTEAFFGQGTRLTVV.

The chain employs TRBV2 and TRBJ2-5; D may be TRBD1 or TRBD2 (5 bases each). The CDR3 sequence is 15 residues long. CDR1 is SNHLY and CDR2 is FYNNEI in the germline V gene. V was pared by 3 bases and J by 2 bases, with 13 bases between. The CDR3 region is CASSDTRWGQETQYF. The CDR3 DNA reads TGTGCCAGCAGTGATACGCGGTGGGGGCAAGAGACCCAGTACTTC.

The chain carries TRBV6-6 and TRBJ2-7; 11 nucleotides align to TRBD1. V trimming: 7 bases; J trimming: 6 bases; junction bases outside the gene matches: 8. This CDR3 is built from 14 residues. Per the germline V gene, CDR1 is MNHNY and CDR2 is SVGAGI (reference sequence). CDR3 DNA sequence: TGTGCCAGCACAAGGGGACAGGGGGGTTCCGAGCAGTACTTC. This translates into CASTRGQGGSEQYF.

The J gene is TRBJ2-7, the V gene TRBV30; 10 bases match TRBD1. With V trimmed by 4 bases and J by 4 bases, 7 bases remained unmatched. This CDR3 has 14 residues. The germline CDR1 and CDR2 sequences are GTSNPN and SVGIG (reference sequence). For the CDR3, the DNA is TGTGCCTGGAATCTTGACAGGGGGCTTTACGAGCAGTACTTC. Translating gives CAWNLDRGLYEQYF.

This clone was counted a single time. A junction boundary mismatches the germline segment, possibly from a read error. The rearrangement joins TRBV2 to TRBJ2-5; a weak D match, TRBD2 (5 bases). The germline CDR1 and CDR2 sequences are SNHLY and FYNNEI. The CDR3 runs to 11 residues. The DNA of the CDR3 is TGTGCCAGCAGTGAAAAAGGGCTAGCCAACTTC. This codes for CASSEKGLANF.

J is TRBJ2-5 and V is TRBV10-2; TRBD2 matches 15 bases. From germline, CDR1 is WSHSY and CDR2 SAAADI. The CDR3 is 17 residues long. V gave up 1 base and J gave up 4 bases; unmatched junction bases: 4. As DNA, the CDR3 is TGCGCCAGCAGTGAGTGGGGACTAGCGGGAGGTGGAGAGACCCAGTACTTC. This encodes CASSEWGLAGGGETQYF.

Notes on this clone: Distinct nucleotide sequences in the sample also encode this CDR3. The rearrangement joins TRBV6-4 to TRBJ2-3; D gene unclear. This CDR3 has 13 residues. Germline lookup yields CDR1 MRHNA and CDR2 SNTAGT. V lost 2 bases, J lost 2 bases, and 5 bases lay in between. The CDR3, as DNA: TGTGCCAGCAGTGACCGGGTCACAGATACGCAGTATTTT. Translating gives CASSDRVTDTQYF.

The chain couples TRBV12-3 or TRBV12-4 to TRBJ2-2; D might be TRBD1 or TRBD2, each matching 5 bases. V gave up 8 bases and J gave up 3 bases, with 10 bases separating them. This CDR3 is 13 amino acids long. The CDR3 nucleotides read TGTGCCAGCTTGGGACCAGACACCGGGGAGCTGTTTTTT. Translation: CASLGPDTGELFF.

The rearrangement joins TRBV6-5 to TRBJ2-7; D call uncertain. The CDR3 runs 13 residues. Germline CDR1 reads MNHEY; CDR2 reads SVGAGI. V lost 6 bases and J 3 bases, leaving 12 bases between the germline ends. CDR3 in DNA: TGTGCCAGCAGCCCAGCCGGCAGCTACGAGCAGTACTTC. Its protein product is CASSPAGSYEQYF.